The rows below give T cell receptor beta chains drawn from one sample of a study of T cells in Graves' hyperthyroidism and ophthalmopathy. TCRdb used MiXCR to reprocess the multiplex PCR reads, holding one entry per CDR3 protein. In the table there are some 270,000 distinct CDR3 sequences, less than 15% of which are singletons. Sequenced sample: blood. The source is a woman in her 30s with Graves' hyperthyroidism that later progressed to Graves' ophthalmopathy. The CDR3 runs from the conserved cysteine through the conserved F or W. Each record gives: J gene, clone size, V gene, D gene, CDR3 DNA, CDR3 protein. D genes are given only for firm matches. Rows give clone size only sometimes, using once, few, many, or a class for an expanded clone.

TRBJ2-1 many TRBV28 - TGTGCCAGCAGCACGTATGAGCAGTTCTTC CASSTYEQFF
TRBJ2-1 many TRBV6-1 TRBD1 TGTGCCAGCAGTGACCTACAGGGGGGCTATAATGAGGAGTTCTTC CASSDLQGGYNEEFF
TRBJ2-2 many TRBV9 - TGTGCCAGCGCATCCCCCGGGCTCTCCGGGGAGCTGTTTTTT CASASPGLSGELFF
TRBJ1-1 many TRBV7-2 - TGTGCCAGCAGCCCACGTCCATGGAACACTGAAGCTTTCTTT CASSPRPWNTEAFF
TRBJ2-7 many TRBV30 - TGTGCCTGGAGTGTGGGGGGATACGAGCAGTACTTC CAWSVGGYEQYF
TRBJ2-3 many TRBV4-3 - TGCGCCAGCAGCCAAGATCGAAGAGAACTACCCCTCACAGATACGCAGTATTTT CASSQDRRELPLTDTQYF
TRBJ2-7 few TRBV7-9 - TGTGCCAGCAGCTTGGCCTCCCCCGAGCAGTACTTC CASSLASPEQYF
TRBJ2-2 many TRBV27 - TGTGCCAGCAGTTTGGCTCCTCGATGGGAGTTAGCCACCGGGGAGCTGTTTTTT CASSLAPRWELATGELFF
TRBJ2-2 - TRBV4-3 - TGCGCCAGCAGCCCGGTTGGGTCCCATCACCCGCCCGGGGAGCTGTTTTTT CASSPVGSHHPPGELFF
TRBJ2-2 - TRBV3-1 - TGTGCCAGCAGCCAAGATCGAGGCTCTTGGACCGGGGAGCTGTTTTTT CASSQDRGSWTGELFF
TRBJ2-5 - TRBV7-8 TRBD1 TGTGCCAGCAGAAAGGACAGGGGGCGAGAGACCCAGTACTTC CASRKDRGRETQYF
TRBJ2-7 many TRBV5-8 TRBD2 TGTGCCAGCAGCTTGGGGTCAATAGCGGGACTTTACGAGCAGTACTTC CASSLGSIAGLYEQYF
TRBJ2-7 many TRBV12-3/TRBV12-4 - TGTGCCAGCAGGGGATTGGGCGGGATTAACTACGAGCAGTACTTC CASRGLGGINYEQYF
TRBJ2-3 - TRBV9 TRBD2 TGTGCCAGCAGCGAATGGCAGACTAGCGGGAGAGGAGATACGCAGTATTTT CASSEWQTSGRGDTQYF
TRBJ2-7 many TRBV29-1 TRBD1 TGCAGCGTTAACGAGGGGGCCCCCTACGAGCAGTACTTC CSVNEGAPYEQYF
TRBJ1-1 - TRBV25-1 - TGTGCCAGCAGTGAATCTGAGGGGCCGAGTACTGAAGCTTTCTTT CASSESEGPSTEAFF
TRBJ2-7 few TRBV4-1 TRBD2 TGCGCCAGCAGCCAAGGATTGGGGACTAGAGGGAACTACGAGCAGTACTTC CASSQGLGTRGNYEQYF
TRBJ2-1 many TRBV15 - TGTGCCACCAGCAGAGTTGGAGAGCAGTTCTTC CATSRVGEQFF
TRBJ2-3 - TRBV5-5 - TGTGCCAGCACTTTAGGGGCCGGGACAGATACGCAGTATTTT CASTLGAGTDTQYF
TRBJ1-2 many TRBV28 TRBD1 TGTGCCAGCAGAGACAGGGTAACTCCTGACTATGGCTACACCTTC CASRDRVTPDYGYTF
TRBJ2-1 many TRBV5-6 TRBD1 TGTGCCAGCAGCCTACCGGGACAGGGACGCAATGAGCAGTTCTTC CASSLPGQGRNEQFF
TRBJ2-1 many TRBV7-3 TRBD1 TGTGCCAGCAGCCCGGACAGGGCCACGGCGGGTTTCGGGAACAATGAGCAGTTCTTC CASSPDRATAGFGNNEQFF
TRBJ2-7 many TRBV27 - TGTGCCAGCAGTTTATCCCGGACTGTTTCTAAGGAGCAGTACTTC CASSLSRTVSKEQYF